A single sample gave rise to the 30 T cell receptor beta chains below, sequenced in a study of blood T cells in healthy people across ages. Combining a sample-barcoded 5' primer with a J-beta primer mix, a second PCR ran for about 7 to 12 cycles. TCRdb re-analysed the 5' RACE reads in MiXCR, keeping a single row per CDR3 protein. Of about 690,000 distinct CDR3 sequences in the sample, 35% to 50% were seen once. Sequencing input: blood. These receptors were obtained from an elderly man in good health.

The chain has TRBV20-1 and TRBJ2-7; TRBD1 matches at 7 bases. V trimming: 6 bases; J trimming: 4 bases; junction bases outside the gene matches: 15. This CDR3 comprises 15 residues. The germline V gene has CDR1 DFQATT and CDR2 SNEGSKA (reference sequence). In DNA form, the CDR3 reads TGCAGTGCGGGGATTTACGGGACAGATTCATACGAGCAGTACTTC. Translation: CSAGIYGTDSYEQYF.

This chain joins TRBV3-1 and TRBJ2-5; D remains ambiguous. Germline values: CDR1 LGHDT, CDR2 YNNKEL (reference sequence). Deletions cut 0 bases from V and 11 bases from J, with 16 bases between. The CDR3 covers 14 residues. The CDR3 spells CASSQDILYNEQYF. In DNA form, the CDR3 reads TGTGCCAGCAGCCAAGACATTCTGTACAATGAGCAGTACTTC.

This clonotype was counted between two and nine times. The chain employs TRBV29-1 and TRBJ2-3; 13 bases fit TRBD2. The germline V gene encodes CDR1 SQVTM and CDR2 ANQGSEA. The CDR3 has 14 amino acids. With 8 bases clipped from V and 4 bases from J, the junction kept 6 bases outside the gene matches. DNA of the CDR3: TGCAGCACCAGACTAGCGGGAGGCCCAGATACGCAGTATTTT. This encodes CSTRLAGGPDTQYF.

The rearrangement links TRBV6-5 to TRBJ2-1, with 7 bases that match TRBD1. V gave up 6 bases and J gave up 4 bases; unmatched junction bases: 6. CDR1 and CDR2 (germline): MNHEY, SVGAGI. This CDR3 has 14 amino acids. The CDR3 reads CASRRSGQYNEQFF. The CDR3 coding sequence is TGTGCCAGCAGACGATCGGGACAGTACAATGAGCAGTTCTTC.

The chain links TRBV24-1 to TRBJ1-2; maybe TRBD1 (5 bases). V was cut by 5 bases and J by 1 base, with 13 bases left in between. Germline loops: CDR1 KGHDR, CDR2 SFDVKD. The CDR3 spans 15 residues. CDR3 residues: CATSGGQGNNYGYTF. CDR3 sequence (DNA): TGTGCCACCAGTGGTGGGCAGGGAAATAACTATGGCTACACCTTC.

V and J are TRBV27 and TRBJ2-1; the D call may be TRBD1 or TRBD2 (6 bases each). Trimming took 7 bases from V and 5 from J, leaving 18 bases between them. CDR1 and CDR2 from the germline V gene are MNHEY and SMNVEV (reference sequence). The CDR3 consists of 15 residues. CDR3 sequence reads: CASTNSRGPNNEQFF. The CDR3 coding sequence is TGTGCCAGCACCAACTCACGGGGGCCCAACAATGAGCAGTTCTTC.

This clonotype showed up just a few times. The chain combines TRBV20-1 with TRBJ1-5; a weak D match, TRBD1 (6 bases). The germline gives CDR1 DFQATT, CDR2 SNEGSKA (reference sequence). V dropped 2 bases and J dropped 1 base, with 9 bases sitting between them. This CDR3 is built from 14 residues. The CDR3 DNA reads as TGCAGTGCTAGAATGGGGGCCAGCAATCAGCCCCAGCATTTT. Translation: CSARMGASNQPQHF.

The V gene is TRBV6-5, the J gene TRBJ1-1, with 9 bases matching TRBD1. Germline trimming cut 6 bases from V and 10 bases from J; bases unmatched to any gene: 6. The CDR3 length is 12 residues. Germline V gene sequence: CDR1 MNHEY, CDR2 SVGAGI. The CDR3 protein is CASSLQGARAFF. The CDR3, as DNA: TGTGCCAGCAGCTTACAGGGGGCTAGAGCTTTCTTT.

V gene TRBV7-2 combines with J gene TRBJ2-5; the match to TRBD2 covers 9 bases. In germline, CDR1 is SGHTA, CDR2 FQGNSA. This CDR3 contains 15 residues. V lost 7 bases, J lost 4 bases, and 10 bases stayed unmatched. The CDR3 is CASTMEAGGSETQYF. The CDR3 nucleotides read TGTGCCAGCACAATGGAGGCGGGGGGGTCAGAGACCCAGTACTTC.

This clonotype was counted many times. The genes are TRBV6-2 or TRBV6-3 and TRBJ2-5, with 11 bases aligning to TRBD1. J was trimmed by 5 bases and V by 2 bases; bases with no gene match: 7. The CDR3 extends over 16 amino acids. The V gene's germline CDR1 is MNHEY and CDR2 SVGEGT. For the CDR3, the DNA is TGTGCCAGCAGTTACCCGGGACAGGGGGATAGGGAGACCCAGTACTTC. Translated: CASSYPGQGDRETQYF.

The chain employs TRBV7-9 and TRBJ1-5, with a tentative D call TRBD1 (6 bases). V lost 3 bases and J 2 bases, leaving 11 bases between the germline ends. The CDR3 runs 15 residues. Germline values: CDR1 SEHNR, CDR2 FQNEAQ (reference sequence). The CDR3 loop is CASSFGGGGNQPQHF. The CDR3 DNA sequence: TGTGCCAGCAGCTTTGGGGGGGGCGGCAATCAGCCCCAGCATTTT.

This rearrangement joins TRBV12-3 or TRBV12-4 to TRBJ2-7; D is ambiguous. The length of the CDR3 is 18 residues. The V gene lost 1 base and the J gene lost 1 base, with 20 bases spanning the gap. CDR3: CASSLGRSRPVGSYEQYF. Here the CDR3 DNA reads TGTGCCAGCAGTTTAGGGAGATCCAGGCCGGTGGGATCCTACGAGCAGTACTTC.

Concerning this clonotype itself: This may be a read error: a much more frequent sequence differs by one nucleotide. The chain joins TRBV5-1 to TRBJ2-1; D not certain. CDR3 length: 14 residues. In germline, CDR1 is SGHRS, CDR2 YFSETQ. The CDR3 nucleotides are TGCACCAGCAGCTTGGTCGGTGCCTACAATGAGCAGTTCTTC. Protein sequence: CTSSLVGAYNEQFF.

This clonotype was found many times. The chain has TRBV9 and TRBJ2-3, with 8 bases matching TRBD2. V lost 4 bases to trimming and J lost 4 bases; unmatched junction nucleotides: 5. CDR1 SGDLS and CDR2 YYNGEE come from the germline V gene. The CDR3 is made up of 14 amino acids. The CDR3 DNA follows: TGTGCCAGCAGCCCACGGACTAGCCCAGATACGCAGTATTTT. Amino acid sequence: CASSPRTSPDTQYF.

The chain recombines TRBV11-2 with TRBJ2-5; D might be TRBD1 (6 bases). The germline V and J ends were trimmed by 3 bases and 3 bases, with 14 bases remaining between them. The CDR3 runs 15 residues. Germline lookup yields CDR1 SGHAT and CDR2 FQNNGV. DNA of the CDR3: TGTGCCAGCAGCTTTGACAGGACAGCTAAAGAGACCCAGTACTTC. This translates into CASSFDRTAKETQYF.

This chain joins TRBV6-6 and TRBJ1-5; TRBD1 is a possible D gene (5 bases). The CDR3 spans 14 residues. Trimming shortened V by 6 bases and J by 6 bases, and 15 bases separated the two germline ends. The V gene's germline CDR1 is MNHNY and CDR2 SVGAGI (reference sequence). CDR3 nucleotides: TGTGCCAGCAGGGGGGGAGACCCCGGTCAGCCCCAGCATTTT. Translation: CASRGGDPGQPQHF.

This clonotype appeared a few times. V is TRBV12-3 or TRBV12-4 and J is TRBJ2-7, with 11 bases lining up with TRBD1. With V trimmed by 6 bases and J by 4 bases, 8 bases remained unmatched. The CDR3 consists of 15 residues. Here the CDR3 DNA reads TGTGCCAGCAGATTGGCCGGGACAGGGGGTTACGAGCAGTACTTC. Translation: CASRLAGTGGYEQYF.

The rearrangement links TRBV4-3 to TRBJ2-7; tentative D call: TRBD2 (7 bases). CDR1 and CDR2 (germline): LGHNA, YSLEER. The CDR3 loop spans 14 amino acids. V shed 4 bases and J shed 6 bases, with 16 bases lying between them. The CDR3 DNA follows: TGCGCCAGCAGCCTAATATACAGGGAGGGCGAGCAGTACTTC. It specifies CASSLIYREGEQYF.

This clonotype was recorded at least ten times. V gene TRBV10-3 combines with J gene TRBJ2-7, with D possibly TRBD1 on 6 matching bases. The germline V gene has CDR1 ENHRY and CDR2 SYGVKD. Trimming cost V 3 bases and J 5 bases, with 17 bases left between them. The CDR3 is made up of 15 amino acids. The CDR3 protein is CAISDAGTSTNEQYF. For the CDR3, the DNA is TGTGCCATCAGTGATGCCGGGACAAGCACTAACGAGCAGTACTTC.

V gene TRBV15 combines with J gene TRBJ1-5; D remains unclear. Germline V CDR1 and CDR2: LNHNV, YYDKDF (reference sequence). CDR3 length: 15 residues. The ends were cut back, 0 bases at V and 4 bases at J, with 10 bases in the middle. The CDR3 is CATSRDLSGNQPQHF. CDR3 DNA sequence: TGTGCCACCAGCAGAGATCTTAGCGGGAATCAGCCCCAGCATTTT.

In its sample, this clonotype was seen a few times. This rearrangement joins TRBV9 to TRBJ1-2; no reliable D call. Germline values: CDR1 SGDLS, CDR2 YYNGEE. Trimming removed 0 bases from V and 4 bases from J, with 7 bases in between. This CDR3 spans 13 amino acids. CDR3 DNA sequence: TGTGCCAGCAGCGTAGGTTGGGGCTATGGCTACACCTTC. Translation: CASSVGWGYGYTF.

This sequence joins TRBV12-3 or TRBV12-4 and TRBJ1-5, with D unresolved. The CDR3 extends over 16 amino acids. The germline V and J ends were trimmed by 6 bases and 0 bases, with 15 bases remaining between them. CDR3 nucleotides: TGTGCCAGCAGCCCCGGGGAGACCTATAGCAATCAGCCCCAGCATTTT. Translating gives CASSPGETYSNQPQHF.

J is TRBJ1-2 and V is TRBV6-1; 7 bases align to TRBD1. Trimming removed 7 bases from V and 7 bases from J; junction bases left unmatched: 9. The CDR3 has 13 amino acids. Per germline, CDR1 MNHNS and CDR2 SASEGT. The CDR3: CASTYRGGFGYTF. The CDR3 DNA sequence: TGTGCCAGCACTTACAGGGGCGGGTTTGGCTACACCTTC.

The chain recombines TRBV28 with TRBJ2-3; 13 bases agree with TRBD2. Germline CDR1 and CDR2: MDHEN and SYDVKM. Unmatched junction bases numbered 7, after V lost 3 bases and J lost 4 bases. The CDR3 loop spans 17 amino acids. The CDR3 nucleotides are TGTGCCAGCAGTTTGGCGAGGACTAGCGGGAGACCAGATACGCAGTATTTT. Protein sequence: CASSLARTSGRPDTQYF.

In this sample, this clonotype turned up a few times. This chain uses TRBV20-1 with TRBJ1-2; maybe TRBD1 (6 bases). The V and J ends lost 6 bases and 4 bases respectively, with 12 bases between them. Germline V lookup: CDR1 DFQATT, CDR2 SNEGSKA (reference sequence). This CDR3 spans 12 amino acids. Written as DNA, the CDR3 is TGCAGTGCCGCTCAGGGGTTCTATGGCTACACCTTC. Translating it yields CSAAQGFYGYTF.

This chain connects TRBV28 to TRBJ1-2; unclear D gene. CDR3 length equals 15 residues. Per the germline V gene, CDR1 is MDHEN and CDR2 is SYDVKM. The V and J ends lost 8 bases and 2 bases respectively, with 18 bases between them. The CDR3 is CASGSVAPRNYGYTF. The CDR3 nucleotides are TGTGCCAGCGGAAGTGTGGCCCCTAGGAACTATGGCTACACCTTC.

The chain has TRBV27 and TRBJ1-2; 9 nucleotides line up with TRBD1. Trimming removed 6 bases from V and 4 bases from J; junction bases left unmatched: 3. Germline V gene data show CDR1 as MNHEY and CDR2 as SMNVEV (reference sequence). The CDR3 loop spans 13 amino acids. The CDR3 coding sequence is TGTGCCAGCAGCGTGGACAGGGGCTATGGCTACACCTTC. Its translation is CASSVDRGYGYTF.

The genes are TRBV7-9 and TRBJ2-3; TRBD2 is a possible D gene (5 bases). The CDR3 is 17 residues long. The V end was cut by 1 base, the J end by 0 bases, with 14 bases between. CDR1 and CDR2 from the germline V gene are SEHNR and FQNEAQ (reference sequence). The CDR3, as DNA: TGTGCCAGCAGCTTAGTGAGGGCGGCTACTAGCACAGATACGCAGTATTTT. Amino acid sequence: CASSLVRAATSTDTQYF. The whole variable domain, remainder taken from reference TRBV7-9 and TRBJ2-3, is DTGVSQNPRHKITKRGQNVTFRCDPISEHNRLYWYRQTLGQGPEFLTYFQNEAQLEKSRLLSDRFSAERPKGSFSTLEIQRTEQGDSAMYLCASSLVRAATSTDTQYFGPGTRLTVL.

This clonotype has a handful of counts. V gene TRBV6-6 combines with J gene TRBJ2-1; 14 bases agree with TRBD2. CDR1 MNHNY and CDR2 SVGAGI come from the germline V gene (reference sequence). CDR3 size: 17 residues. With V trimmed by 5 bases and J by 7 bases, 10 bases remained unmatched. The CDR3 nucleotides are TGTGCCAGCAGTCCGGGTGGACTAGCGGGGGGCCTGAATGAGCAGTTCTTC. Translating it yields CASSPGGLAGGLNEQFF.

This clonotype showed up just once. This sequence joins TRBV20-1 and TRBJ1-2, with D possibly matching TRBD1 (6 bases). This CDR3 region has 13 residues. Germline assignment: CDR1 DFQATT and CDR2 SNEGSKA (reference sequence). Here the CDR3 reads CSTGGARALGYTF. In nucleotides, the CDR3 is TGCTCCACTGGGGGGGCGAGGGCTTTAGGCTACACCTTC.